This T cell receptor (beta chain) was documented in a study of blood T cell repertoires in COVID-19. Authors' processing steps: Reference gene primer amplification yielded estimated nucleated cell counts. Clones were sequenced by immunoSEQ multiplex PCR, and TCRdb holds only the in-frame ones, with some missing. V and J calls and clone size are given by that table; D and trimming were obtained from the DNA. The sample carries around 38,000 clones, roughly 85% recorded once. Enrolment of Seattle patients took place during active infection, and they were followed longitudinally. The CDR3 sequence is 15 residues long. With 4 bases clipped from V and 1 base from J, the junction kept 2 bases outside the gene matches. The germline V gene encodes CDR1 ENHRY and CDR2 SYGVKD.

The source is a man aged 55 to 70 with COVID-19, enrolled during active disease. This chain links TRBV10-3 with TRBJ2-5; 11 bases agree with TRBD2. The sample consisted of peripheral blood. CDR3 region: CAISAGTSGQETQYF. Here the CDR3 DNA reads TGTGCCATCAGTGCCGGGACTAGCGGCCAAGAGACCCAGTACTTC.